The 11 T cell receptor beta chains below come from one sample, sequenced in a study of control samples from healthy donors and cancer patients. Sequencing used immunoSEQ multiplex PCR; TCRdb keeps in-frame clones, though not all of them. Here the sample spans fewer than 200,000 clones, more than 80% being singletons. Sequences were obtained from blood. Every receptor here comes from a man aged 25-45 years in good health.

The chain has TRBV7-2 and TRBJ2-7, with a weak D call TRBD1 (6 bases). This CDR3 comprises 13 residues. In germline, CDR1 is SGHTA, CDR2 FQGNSA. V was shortened by 1 base and J by 7 bases, with 11 bases between the two germline ends. As DNA, the CDR3 is TGTGCCAGCAGCTTAGGGCAGGGGTTTGAGCAGTACTTC. Its protein product is CASSLGQGFEQYF.

J is TRBJ1-2 and V is TRBV4-1; no definite D call. CDR3 length equals 14 residues. Germline V gene sequence: CDR1 MGHRA, CDR2 YSYEKL. V shed 0 bases and J shed 4 bases, with 9 bases lying between them. The CDR3 nucleotides are TGCGCCAGCAGCCAAGACAACCCGATCTATGGCTACACCTTC. It codes for CASSQDNPIYGYTF.

The J gene is TRBJ1-3, the V gene TRBV24-1, with D possibly being TRBD1 (5 bases). The CDR3 consists of 15 residues. V lost 8 bases and J lost 9, with 22 bases in between. The germline V gene has CDR1 KGHDR and CDR2 SFDVKD. The CDR3 reads CATTGAERGRCTIYF. The CDR3 DNA reads TGTGCCACCACCGGAGCGGAACGGGGACGATGCACCATATATTTT.

This chain connects TRBV19 to TRBJ2-7; TRBD2 aligns across 12 bases. The CDR3 loop spans 15 amino acids. Trimming took 6 bases from V and 4 from J; bases not matched to a gene: 7. Germline CDR1 and CDR2: LNHDA and SQIVND (reference sequence). For the CDR3, the DNA is TGTGCCAGTAGCACCACTAGCGGGGGGTCTTACGAGCAGTACTTC. Protein: CASSTTSGGSYEQYF. Supplemented by reference TRBV19 and TRBJ2-7, the full variable domain reads DGGITQSPKYLFRKEGQNVTLSCEQNLNHDAMYWYRQDPGQGLRLIYYSQIVNDFQKGDIAEGYSVSREKKESFPLTVTSAQKNPTAFYLCASSTTSGGSYEQYFGPGTRLTVT.

The chain couples TRBV18 to TRBJ2-1; 7 bases match TRBD1. V dropped 0 bases and J dropped 4; count of bases not matched to a gene: 3. Germline V gene lookup returns CDR1 KGHSH and CDR2 LQKENI. The CDR3 covers 15 residues. CDR3 region: CASSPPTGLYNEQFF. The CDR3 nucleotides read TGTGCCAGCTCACCACCGACAGGGCTATACAATGAGCAGTTCTTC.

The chain combines TRBV5-4 with TRBJ1-2; D perhaps matches TRBD1 (6 bases). CDR3 length: 14 amino acids. Trimming removed 0 bases from V and 7 bases from J, with 13 bases in between. In germline, CDR1 is SGHNT, CDR2 YYREEE (reference sequence). Written as DNA, the CDR3 is TGTGCCAGCAGCTTGGACAGGGAGGGAGGTGGCTACACCTTC. Protein: CASSLDREGGGYTF. The full variable domain, in which reference TRBV5-4 and TRBJ1-2 provide the parts outside the CDR3, is ETGVTQSPTHLIKTRGQQVTLRCSSQSGHNTVSWYQQALGQGPQFIFQYYREEENGRGNFPPRFSGLQFPNYSSELNVNALELDDSALYLCASSLDREGGGYTFGSGTRLTVV.

This sequence joins TRBV30 and TRBJ1-1; TRBD1 might be the D (5 bases). This CDR3 is built from 12 residues. Trimming removed 2 bases from V and 6 bases from J, with 10 bases in between. CDR1 and CDR2 from the germline V gene are GTSNPN and SVGIG (reference sequence). CDR3 nucleotides: TGTGCCTGGAGTTCCCAGGGCGCTGAAGCTTTCTTT. Its translation: CAWSSQGAEAFF.

The V and J genes are TRBV5-1 and TRBJ2-7; possibly TRBD1 for D (6 bases). Per germline, CDR1 SGHRS and CDR2 YFSETQ. The CDR3 is made up of 13 amino acids. V was cut by 3 bases and J by 2 bases, with 9 bases left in between. In DNA form, the CDR3 reads TGCGCCAGCAGCTCACAGGGAACCTACGAGCAGTACTTC. Amino acids: CASSSQGTYEQYF.

V and J are TRBV6-2 or TRBV6-3 and TRBJ2-7, with a weak D call TRBD2 (7 bases). V gave up 5 bases and J gave up 5 bases, with 16 bases separating them. CDR3 length: 14 residues. Germline loops: CDR1 MNHEY, CDR2 SVGEGT. The CDR3 region has the DNA TGTGCCAGCAGTCTCGCGGGGGCCTTCCACGAGCAGTACTTC. Its protein is CASSLAGAFHEQYF.

The chain joins TRBV6-1 to TRBJ2-7, with TRBD1 identical over 7 bases. Germline lookup yields CDR1 MNHNS and CDR2 SASEGT. Losses at the gene ends were 1 base for V and 3 bases for J; bases not matched to a gene: 6. The CDR3 covers 15 residues. CDR3 in DNA: TGTGCCAGCAGTGAAGAGGGGACAGCACTCTACGAGCAGTACTTC. It codes for CASSEEGTALYEQYF.

This clone was found once. V and J are TRBV28 and TRBJ2-1; a possible D gene is TRBD1 (6 bases). V was clipped by 11 bases and J by 4 bases, with 15 bases between them. Germline V gene lookup returns CDR1 MDHEN and CDR2 SYDVKM. The CDR3 runs to 13 residues. CDR3 coding DNA: TGTGCCGCCTCAGCAGGGGAGTACAATGAGCAGTTCTTC. It codes for CAASAGEYNEQFF. Based on the CDR3 plus reference TRBV28 and TRBJ2-1, the full variable domain is DVKVTQSSRYLVKRTGEKVFLECVQDMDHENMFWYRQDPGLGLRLIYFSYDVKMKEKGDIPEGYSVSREKKERFSLILESASTNQTSMYLCAASAGEYNEQFFGPGTRLTVL.